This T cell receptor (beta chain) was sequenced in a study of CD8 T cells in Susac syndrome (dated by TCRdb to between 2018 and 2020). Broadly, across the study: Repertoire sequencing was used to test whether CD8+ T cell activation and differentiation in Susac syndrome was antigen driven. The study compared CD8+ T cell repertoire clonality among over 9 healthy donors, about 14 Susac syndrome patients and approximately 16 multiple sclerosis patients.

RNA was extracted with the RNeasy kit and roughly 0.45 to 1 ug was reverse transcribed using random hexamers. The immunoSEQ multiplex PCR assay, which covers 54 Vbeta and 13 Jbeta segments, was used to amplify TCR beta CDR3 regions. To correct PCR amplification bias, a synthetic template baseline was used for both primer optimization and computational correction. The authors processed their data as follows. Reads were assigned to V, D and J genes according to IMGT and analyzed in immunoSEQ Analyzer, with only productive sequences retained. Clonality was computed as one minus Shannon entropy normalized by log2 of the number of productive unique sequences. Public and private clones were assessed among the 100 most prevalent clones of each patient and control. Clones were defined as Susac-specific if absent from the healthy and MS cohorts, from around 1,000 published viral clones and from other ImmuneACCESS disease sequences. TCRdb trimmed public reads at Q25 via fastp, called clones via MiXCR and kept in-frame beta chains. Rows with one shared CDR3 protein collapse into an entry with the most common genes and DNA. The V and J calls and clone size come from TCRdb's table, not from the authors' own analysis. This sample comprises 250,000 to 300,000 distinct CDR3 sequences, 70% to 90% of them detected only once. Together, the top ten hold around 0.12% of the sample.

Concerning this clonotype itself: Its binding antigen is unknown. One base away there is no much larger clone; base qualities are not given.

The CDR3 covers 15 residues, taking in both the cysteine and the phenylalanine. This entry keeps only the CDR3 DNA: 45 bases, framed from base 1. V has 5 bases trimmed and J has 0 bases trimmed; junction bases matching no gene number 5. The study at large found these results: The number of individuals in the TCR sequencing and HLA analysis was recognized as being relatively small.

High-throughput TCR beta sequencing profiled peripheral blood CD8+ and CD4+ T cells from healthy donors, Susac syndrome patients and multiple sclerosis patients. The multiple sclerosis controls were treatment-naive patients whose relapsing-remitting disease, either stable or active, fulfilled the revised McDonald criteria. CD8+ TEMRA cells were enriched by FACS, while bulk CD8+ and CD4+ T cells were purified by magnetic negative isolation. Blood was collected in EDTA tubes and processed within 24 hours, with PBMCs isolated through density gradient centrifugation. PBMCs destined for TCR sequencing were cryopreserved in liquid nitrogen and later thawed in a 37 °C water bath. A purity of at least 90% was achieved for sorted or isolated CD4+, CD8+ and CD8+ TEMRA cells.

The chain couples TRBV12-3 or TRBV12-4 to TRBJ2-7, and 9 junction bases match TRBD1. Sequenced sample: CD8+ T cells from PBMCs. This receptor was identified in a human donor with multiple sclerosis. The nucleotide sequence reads TGTGCCAGCAGTGCCGGGACAGGGAGCTCCTACGAGCAGTACTTC. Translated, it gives CASSAGTGSSYEQYF.